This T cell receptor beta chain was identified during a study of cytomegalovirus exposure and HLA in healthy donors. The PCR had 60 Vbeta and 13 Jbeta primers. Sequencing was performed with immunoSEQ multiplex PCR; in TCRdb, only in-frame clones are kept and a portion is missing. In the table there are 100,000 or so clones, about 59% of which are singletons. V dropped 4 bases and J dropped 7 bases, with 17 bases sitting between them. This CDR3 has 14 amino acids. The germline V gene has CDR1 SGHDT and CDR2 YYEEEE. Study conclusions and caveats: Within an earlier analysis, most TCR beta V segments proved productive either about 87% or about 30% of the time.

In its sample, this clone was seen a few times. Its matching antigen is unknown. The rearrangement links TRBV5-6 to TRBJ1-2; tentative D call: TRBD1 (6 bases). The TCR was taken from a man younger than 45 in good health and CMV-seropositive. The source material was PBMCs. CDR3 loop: CASSRGALRSGYTF. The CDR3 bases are TGTGCCAGCAGCCGGGGGGCCTTGAGGAGTGGCTACACCTTC.